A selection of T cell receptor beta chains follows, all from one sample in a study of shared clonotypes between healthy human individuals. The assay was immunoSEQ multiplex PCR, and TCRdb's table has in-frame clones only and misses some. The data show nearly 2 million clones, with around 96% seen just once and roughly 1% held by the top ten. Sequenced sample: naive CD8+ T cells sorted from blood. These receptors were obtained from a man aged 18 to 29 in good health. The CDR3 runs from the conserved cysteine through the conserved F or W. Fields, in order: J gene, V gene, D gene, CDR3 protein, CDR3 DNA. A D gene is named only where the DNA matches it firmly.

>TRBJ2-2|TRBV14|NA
CASSQDWNAGELFF
TGTGCCAGCAGCCAAGATTGGAATGCCGGGGAGCTGTTTTTT
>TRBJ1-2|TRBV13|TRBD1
CASSFGQGDGYTF
TGTGCCAGCAGTTTTGGACAGGGAGATGGCTACACCTTC
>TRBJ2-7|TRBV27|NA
CASNPIPTTSSAEQYF
TGTGCCAGCAATCCAATACCCACGACTAGTAGCGCCGAGCAGTACTTC
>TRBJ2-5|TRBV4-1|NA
CASSPRTSSGETQYF
TGCGCCAGCAGCCCTCGGACCAGTTCGGGAGAGACCCAGTACTTC
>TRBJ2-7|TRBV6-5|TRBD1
CASSYQGAHEQYF
TGTGCCAGCAGTTATCAGGGGGCCCACGAGCAGTACTTC
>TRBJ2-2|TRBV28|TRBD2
CASSQRNRGAGELFF
TGTGCCAGCAGTCAACGAAACCGGGGGGCCGGGGAGCTGTTTTTT
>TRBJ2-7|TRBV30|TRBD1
CAWVAGQGAYEQYF
TGTGCCTGGGTGGCGGGACAGGGGGCATACGAGCAGTACTTC
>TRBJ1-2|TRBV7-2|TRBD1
CASSSGGQGASGYGYTF
TGTGCCAGCAGCTCAGGGGGACAGGGGGCTTCCGGATATGGCTACACCTTC
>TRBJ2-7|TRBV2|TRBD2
CASGSGLAGNEQYF
TGTGCCAGCGGATCGGGACTAGCGGGAAACGAGCAGTACTTC
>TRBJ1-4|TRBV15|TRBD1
CATSAVLGTAGQTNEKLFF
TGTGCCACCAGCGCAGTCTTAGGGACAGCCGGCCAAACTAATGAAAAACTGTTTTTT
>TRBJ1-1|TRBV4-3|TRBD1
CASSHRTGWTEAFF
TGCGCCAGCAGCCACCGGACAGGGTGGACTGAAGCTTTCTTT
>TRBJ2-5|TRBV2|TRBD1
CASRDVGWDREETQYF
TGTGCCAGCAGGGACGTAGGGTGGGACAGGGAGGAGACCCAGTACTTC
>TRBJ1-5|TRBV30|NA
CAWSVGTHSNQPQHF
TGTGCCTGGAGTGTGGGGACACATAGCAATCAGCCCCAGCATTTT